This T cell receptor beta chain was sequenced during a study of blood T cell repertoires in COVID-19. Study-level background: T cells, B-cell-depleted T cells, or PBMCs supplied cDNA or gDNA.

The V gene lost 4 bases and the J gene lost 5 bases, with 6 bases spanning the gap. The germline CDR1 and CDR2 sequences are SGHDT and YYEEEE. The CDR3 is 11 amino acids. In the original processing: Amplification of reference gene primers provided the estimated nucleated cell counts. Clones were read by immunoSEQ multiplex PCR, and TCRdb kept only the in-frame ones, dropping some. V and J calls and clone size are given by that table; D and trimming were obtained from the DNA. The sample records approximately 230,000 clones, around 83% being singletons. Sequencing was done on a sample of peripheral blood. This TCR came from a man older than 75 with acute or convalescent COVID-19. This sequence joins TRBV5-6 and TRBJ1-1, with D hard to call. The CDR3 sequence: CASSLFTEAFF. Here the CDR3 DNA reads TGTGCCAGCAGCCTCTTTACTGAAGCTTTCTTT.